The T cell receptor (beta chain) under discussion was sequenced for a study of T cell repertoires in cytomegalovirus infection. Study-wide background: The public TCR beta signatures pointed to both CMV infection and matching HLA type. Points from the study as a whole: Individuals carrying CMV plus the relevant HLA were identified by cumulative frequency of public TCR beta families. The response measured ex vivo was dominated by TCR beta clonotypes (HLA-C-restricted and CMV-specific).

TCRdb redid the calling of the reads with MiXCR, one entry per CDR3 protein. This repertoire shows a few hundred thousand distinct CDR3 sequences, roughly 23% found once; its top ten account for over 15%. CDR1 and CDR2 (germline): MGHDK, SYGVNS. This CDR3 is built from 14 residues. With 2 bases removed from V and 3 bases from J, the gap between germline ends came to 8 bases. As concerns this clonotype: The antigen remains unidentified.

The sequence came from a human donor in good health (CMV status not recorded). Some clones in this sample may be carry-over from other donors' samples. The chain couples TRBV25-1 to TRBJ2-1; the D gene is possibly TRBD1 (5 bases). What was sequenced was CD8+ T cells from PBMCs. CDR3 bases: TGTGCCAGCAGTGAACAGGGTTACTACAATGAGCAGTTCTTC. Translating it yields CASSEQGYYNEQFF. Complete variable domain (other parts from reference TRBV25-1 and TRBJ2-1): EADIYQTPRYLVIGTGKKITLECSQTMGHDKMYWYQQDPGMELHLIHYSYGVNSTEKGDLSSESTVSRIRTEHFPLTLESARPSHTSQYLCASSEQGYYNEQFFGPGTRLTVL.